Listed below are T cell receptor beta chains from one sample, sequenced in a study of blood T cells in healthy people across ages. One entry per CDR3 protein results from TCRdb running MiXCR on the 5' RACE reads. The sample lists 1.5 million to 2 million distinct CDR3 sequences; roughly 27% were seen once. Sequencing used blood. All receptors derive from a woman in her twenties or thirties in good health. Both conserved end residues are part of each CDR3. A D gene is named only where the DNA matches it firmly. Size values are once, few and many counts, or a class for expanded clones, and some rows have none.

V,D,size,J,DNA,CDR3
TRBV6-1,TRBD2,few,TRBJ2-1,TGTGCCAGCAGCCGCGGACTAGCGGGGGACCTTAGCTCCTACAATGAGCAGTTCTTC,CASSRGLAGDLSSYNEQFF
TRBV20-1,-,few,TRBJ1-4,TGCAGTGCTAGAGATGGAAGGGCCAATGAAAAACTGTTTTTT,CSARDGRANEKLFF
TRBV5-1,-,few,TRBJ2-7,TGCGCCAGCAGCTTGTATCGGGGGGCCAACGAGCAGTACTTC,CASSLYRGANEQYF
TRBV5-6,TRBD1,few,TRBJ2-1,TGTGCCAGCAGCCCCCGGGACAGGGACTGGAATGAGCAGTTCTTC,CASSPRDRDWNEQFF
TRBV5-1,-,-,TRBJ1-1,TGCGCCAGCAGCGTTCTGATGAACACTGAAGCTTTCTTT,CASSVLMNTEAFF
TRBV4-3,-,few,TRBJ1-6,TGCGCCAGCAGCCAAGACGCCAGAGCTAATTCACCCCTCCACTTT,CASSQDARANSPLHF
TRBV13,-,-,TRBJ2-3,TGTGCCAGCAGCCGACGTTCAGATACGCAGTATTTT,CASSRRSDTQYF
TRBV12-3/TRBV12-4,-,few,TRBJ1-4,TGTGCCAGCAGTTTCATCGGCGCGTCTAATGAAAAACTGTTTTTT,CASSFIGASNEKLFF
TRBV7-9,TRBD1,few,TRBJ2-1,TGTGCCAGCAGCCCTGACGCTGTAACATTGTGGGGACAGGGAGGTAGTGAGCAGTTCTTC,CASSPDAVTLWGQGGSEQFF
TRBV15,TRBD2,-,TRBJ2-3,TGTGCCACCAGCAGAGAGCTAGCGGGAGTCGGGGATACGCAGTATTTT,CATSRELAGVGDTQYF
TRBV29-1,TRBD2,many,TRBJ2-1,TGCAGCTCCACTAGCGGGGGAGGCAATGAGCAGTTCTTC,CSSTSGGGNEQFF
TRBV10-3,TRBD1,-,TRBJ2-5,TGTGCCATCAGTCGCGCCCCAGGGGGCCAAGAGACCCAGTACTTC,CAISRAPGGQETQYF
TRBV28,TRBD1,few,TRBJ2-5,TGTGCCAGCAACACACCCGGACAGGAAGAGACCCAGTACTTC,CASNTPGQEETQYF
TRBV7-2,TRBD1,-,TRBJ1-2,TGTGCCAGCAGCTCAGAGGACAGGGGGTTCTATGGCTACACCTTC,CASSSEDRGFYGYTF
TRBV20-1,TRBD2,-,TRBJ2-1,TGCAGTGCTAGTAGGGTAGAAGCGGGGGACTACAATGAGCAGTTCTTC,CSASRVEAGDYNEQFF
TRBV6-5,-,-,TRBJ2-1,TGTGCCGCCCGGGAGTCATCCTACAATGAGCAGTTCTTC,CAARESSYNEQFF
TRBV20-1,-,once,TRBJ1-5,TGCAGTGCTAGACATCCTGGGGGCAATCAGTCCCAGCATTTT,CSARHPGGNQSQHF
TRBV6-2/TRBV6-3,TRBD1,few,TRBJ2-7,TGTGCCAGCACCGGACAGGCTTCCTCCTACGAGCAGTACTTC,CASTGQASSYEQYF
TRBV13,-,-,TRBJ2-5,TGTGCCAGCAGCTTCCGACTGGTTCGGGCGGAGCAGTACTTC,CASSFRLVRAEQYF
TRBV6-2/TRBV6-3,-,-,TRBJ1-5,TGTGCCAGCGAGAAGGACCTAACGGCGCCCCAGCATTTT,CASEKDLTAPQHF
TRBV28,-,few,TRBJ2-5,TGTGCCAGCAGCGGGGCCTGGGAGACCCAGTATTTC,CASSGAWETQYF
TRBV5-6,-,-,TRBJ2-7,TGTGCCAGCAGCTTAGGAGGTCTTTGGGGAATCTACGAGCAGTACTTC,CASSLGGLWGIYEQYF
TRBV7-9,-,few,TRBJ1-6,TGTGCCAGCAGTGCCGCGAGACATACCTCACCCCTCCACTTT,CASSAARHTSPLHF
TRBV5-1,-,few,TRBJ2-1,TGCGCCAGCAGCGAAGTACCGGATTACAATGAGCAGTTCTTC,CASSEVPDYNEQFF
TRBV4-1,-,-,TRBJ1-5,TGCGCTAGCAGCCAAGAATTCCCGGGACCCCAGCATTTT,CASSQEFPGPQHF
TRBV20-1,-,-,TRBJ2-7,TGCAGTGCTAGAGAGACGGTCTCCGCCTACGAGCAGTACTTC,CSARETVSAYEQYF
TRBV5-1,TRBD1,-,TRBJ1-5,TGCGCCAGCAGGGAGACAGGGGGAAGTCAGCCCCAGCATTTT,CASRETGGSQPQHF
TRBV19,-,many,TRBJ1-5,TGTGCCAGTAGCCAAACAGCTCATAGCAATCAGCCCCAGCATTTT,CASSQTAHSNQPQHF
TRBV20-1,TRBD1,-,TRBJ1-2,TGCAGTGCTGGGGACAGGAGTGGCTACACCTTC,CSAGDRSGYTF
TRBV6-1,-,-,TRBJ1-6,TGTGCCAGCAGCCGAGGAGCTGATTCGAAAAATAATTCACCCCTCCACTTT,CASSRGADSKNNSPLHF
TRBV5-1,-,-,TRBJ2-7,TGCGCCGGCAGCTTACTTTCCGGGGCCAACTACGAGCAGTACTTC,CAGSLLSGANYEQYF
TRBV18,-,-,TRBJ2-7,TGTGCCAGCTCACCCAGAGGGCCCCGCAGTAGCGCCCTGCCCCCCTACGAGCAGTACTTC,CASSPRGPRSSALPPYEQYF
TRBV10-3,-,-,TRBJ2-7,TGTGCCATCAGTGGGGGGCAGACTAACTACGAGCAGTACTTC,CAISGGQTNYEQYF
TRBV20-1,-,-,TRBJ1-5,TGCAGTGCTAGAGTGGGGACGGAAAGCAATCAGCCCCAGCATTTT,CSARVGTESNQPQHF
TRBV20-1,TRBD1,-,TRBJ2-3,TGCAGTGTCACCCCGGGACAGCTCACAGATACGCAGTATTTT,CSVTPGQLTDTQYF
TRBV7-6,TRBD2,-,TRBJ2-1,TGTGCCAACAGCTTAGTGTTAGCGGGGGGAGGAACCTACAATGAGCAGTTCTTC,CANSLVLAGGGTYNEQFF
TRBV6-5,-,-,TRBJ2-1,TGTGCCAGCAGTTACCGCCAAAGGAGCTCCTACAATGGGCAGTTCTTC,CASSYRQRSSYNGQFF
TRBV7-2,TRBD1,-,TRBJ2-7,TGTGCCAGCAGCTTAAGGACAGGAGGTAGCTCCTACGTGCAGTACTTC,CASSLRTGGSSYVQYF
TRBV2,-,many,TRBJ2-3,TGTGCCAGCAGCCCGCGAGGTGTGGCTACGCAGTATTTT,CASSPRGVATQYF
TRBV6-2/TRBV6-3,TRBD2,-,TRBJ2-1,TGTGCCAGTACTGCGGGACAGACTAGCGGGAGACCCTTGAATGAGCAGTTCTTC,CASTAGQTSGRPLNEQFF
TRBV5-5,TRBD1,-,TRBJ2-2,TGTGCCAGCAGCTTCCCTCCGGGACAGGGGAACACCGGGGAGCTGTTTTTT,CASSFPPGQGNTGELFF
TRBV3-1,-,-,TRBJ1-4,TGTGCCAGCAGCCAAGTGGGTCAACGTAATGAAAAACTGTTTTTT,CASSQVGQRNEKLFF
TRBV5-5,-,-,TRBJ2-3,TGTGCCAGCAGACTGGGACGCCGGAGCACAGATACGCAGTATTTT,CASRLGRRSTDTQYF
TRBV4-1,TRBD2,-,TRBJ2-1,TGCGCCAGCAGCCCCCTGAGCGGGGCCCCTGAGCAGTTCTTC,CASSPLSGAPEQFF
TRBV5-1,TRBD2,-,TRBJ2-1,TGCGCCAGCAGCTTGGACGCGGGGGGCCCTACCGAGCAGTTCTTC,CASSLDAGGPTEQFF
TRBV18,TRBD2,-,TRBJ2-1,TGTGCCAGCTCAGCCGGGACTAGCGACAATGAGCAGTTCTTC,CASSAGTSDNEQFF
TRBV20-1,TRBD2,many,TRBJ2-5,TGCAGTGCCCCTAGCGGTCTCCAAAGGGAGACCCAGTACTTC,CSAPSGLQRETQYF
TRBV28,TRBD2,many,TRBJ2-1,TGTGCCAGCAGGCGAGCGGGGGCGAGCTCCTACAATGAGCAGTTCTTC,CASRRAGASSYNEQFF
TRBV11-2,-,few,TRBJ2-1,TGTGCCAGCAGCTTAACTAGCCAAGGTGAGCAGTTCTTC,CASSLTSQGEQFF
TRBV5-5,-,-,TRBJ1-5,TGTGCCAGCAGCTTGTTAGGCGAACGACAGCCCCAGCATTTT,CASSLLGERQPQHF
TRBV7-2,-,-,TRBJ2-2,TGTGCCAGCATCACCCCCACCGGGGAGCTGTTTTTT,CASITPTGELFF
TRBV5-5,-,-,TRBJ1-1,TGTGCCAGCAGATGGGGGGGAGACACCGCAGCTTTCTTT,CASRWGGDTAAFF
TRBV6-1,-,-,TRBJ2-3,TGTGCCAGCATTAAGGGGCAGACAGATACGCAGTATTTT,CASIKGQTDTQYF
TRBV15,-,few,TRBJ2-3,TGTGCCACCAGCTCGGGACTTAGCACAGATACGCAGTATTTT,CATSSGLSTDTQYF
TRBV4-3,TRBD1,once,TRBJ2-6,TGCGCCAGCAGCCAACACAACAGGGGGCTGGACTTCGCTGGGGCCAACGTCCTGACTTTC,CASSQHNRGLDFAGANVLTF
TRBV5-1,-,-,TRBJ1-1,TGCGCCAGCAGCGCGAGAACTGGGCGGAACACTGAAGCTTTCTTT,CASSARTGRNTEAFF